This T cell receptor beta chain was profiled in a study of cytomegalovirus exposure and HLA in healthy donors. Overall study context: In a later analysis, it was reported that the roughly 120 validation repertoires had been produced on the same platform as the 550 to 700 repertoires belonging to the first cohort. General study results and limits: Rare sequences made up most TCRs, while some public TCRs were found in many donors.

CDR1 is SGHRS, CDR2 YFSETQ, per germline. The junction had 4 bases not matched to a gene; V was cut back by 4 bases and J by 0 bases. The CDR3 is made up of 15 amino acids. Sequencing used immunoSEQ multiplex PCR; TCRdb keeps in-frame clones, though not all of them. The sample lists around 150,000 clones, approximately 96% occurring once. As for this clone: Its antigen is unknown.

This chain connects TRBV5-1 to TRBJ2-1; TRBD1 matches 7 bases. The material sequenced was PBMCs. This clonotype was sampled from a woman in her late teens or twenties in good health and CMV-seronegative. The CDR3: CASSQQGTSYNEQFF. The CDR3 DNA reads as TGCGCCAGCAGCCAACAGGGGACCTCCTACAATGAGCAGTTCTTC.